One TCR beta chain is described in this entry. Its specificity is unknown. This entry belongs to a study of T cell responses to AZD1222 COVID-19 vaccine. Measured with immunoSEQ multiplex PCR; TCRdb has only the in-frame clones, and not every one. This sample has roughly 110,000 clones, with around nine tenths found just once. Findings of the study overall: Vaccine-related CD4 TCRs covered spike, predominating at 160-218 and 743-854. A mostly white British donor set with more females was recruited, and clonal diversity was possibly underestimated. Seropositivity was recorded at baseline in only five to seven AZD1222 recipients. Spike-specific TCR breadth and depth rose after two AZD1222 doses.

This CDR3 has 16 amino acids. Sample: peripheral blood, taken on day 0 of AZD1222 vaccination. The chain is built from TRBV21-1 and TRBJ1-1; no check of the table's D call, TRBD1, against the DNA was made. TRBV21-1 has pseudogene status. The TCR comes from an adult in good health. This CDR3 is CASSKALGRAATEAFF. DNA for the CDR3: TGTGCCAGCAGCAAAGCGCTTGGCAGGGCGGCCACTGAAGCTTTCTTT.